This T cell receptor (beta chain) was identified during a study of shared clonotypes between healthy human individuals. Overall study: Donor composition was a couple of women and three men, aged 18 to 49.

Produced via immunoSEQ multiplex PCR; TCRdb's table is partial and in-frame only. The table shows some 2 million clones, with approximately 94% occurring only once. CD8 cells classed as naive were CD45RO-negative and positively selected for CCR7, excluding terminally differentiated effector memory CD45RA+ cells. V lost 0 bases, J lost 2 bases, and 9 bases lay in between. This CDR3 has 14 residues. In germline, CDR1 is SGDLS, CDR2 YYNGEE. The study, taken as a whole, reports: The generation probabilities recorded for non-shared clonotypes fell below those of clonotypes shared by all four donors.

With respect to this clone: Its target is not known.

The sequencing input was naive CD8+ T cells sorted from blood. The clonotype originates from a man between 18 and 35 years old in good health. V usage is TRBV9 and J usage is TRBJ2-7; no reliable D call. CDR3 sequence (DNA): TGTGCCAGCAGCGTAGTGCCGGACCCCTACGAGCAGTACTTC. Translating it yields CASSVVPDPYEQYF.